This TCR beta chain derives from a study of TIL therapy for anti-PD-1-resistant metastatic lung cancer. Study information: Tumors had a median PD-L1 proportion score of 4.5% to 7%.

The CDR3 has 15 residues. The J segment lost 1 base and the V segment lost 8 bases, leaving 8 bases of the junction unmatched. Germline V lookup: CDR1 MDHEN, CDR2 SYDVKM. This was the immunoSEQ v3 assay. Sequencing used immunoSEQ multiplex PCR; TCRdb keeps in-frame clones, though not all of them. Among about 19,000 clones listed, roughly 85% were seen once. Regarding time point: pre-treatment sample, taken before nivolumab and TIL therapy. Enrollment ran from 2017 to January 2020. Sequencing used blood, obtained at baseline. The sequence was collected from a person aged 25 to 80 with non-small cell lung cancer. This chain links TRBV28 with TRBJ2-4; TRBD1 aligns across 7 bases. The CDR3 nucleotides are TGTGCCAGCGGTCACAGGGGTGGGGCCAAAAACATTCAGTACTTC. This gives the protein CASGHRGGAKNIQYF.